The clone carrying this T cell receptor beta chain was recorded a few times. The antigen is unknown. This specimen belongs to a study of siplizumab effects on memory and regulatory T cells. TCR templates, about 100,000 per sample, were assayed. Sequencing used immunoSEQ multiplex PCR; TCRdb keeps in-frame clones, though not all of them. Of 120,000 or so clones listed, over 85% were seen once; the top ten hold 1.3%. The CDR3 is 16 amino acids. Trimming stripped 8 bases from V and 1 base from J, with 18 bases between. Germline V lookup: CDR1 MNHNY, CDR2 SVGAGI (reference sequence). Regarding the study as a whole: Alloreactive CD4+ clones that could be mapped were on average roughly 69% Treg-derived with siplizumab, against about 25% in controls.

The chain links TRBV6-6 to TRBJ1-5; D gene unclear. The material sequenced was CD4+ T cells sorted from blood. The source is a human donor in good health. This chain's CDR3 is CASLAGRIGSNQPQHF. DNA of the CDR3: TGTGCCAGCCTCGCGGGCAGGATTGGGAGCAATCAGCCCCAGCATTTT.